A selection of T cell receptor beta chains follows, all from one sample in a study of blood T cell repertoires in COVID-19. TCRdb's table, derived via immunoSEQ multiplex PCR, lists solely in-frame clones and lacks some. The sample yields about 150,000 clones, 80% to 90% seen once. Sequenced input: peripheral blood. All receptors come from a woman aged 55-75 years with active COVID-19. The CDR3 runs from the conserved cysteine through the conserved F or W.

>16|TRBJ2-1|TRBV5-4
CASSSTAGGSYNEQFF
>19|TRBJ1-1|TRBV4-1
CASSQARSGGRKINTEAFF
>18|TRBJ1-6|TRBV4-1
CASSQESTGSSYNSPLHF
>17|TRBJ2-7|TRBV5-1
CASSLGSLAGASYEQYF
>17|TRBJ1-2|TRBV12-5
CASGLVLRGTPFDGYTF
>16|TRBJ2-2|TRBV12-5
CASGLLTTVNTGELFF
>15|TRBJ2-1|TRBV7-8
CASSLGAGGNNEQFF
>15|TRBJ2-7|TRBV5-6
CASSPFDRAPYEQYF
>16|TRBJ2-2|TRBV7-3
CASSLVTSGRTGELFF
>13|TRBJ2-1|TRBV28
CASSFPGTGGQFF
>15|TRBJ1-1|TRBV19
CASSIPGMGNTGAFF
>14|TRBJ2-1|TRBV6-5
CASTKGASTNEQFF
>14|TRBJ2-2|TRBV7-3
CASSLRGDTGELFF
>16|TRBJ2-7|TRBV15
CATSSQTGFSSYEQYF
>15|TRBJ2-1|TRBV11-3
CASSYDGTSHNEQFF
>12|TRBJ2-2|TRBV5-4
CASSLDTGELFF
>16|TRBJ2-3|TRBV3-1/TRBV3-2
CASSPPGTVYTDTQYF
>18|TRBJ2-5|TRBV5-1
CASSLAGLAGVLQETQYF
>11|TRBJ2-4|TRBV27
CATLGGNIQYF
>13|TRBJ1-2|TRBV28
CASSETGWGGYTF
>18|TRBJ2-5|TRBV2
CASSEAKWIAGLQETQYF
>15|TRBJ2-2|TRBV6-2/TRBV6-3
CASSYNSGVTGELFF
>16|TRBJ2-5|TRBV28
CASRTSGSRVGETQYF
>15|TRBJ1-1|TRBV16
CASSQFSRARTEAFF
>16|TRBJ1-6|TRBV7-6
CASSTQGAGYNSPLHF
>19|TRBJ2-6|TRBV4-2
CASSQNLAGGSSGANVLTF
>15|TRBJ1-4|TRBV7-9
CASSLSGGLGEKLFF
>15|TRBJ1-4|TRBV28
CASSFGLGLNEKLFF
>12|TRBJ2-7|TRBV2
CASSEGRGGQYF
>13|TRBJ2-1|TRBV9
CASSPRRGNEQFF
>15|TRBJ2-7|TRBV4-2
CASSQEWVGAYEQYF
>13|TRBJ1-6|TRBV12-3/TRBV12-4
CASSLNRDSPLHF
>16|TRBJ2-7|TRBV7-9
CASSPRVAGDLYEQYF
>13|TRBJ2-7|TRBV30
CAWSVQGALEQYF
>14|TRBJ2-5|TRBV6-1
CASSEFVWRQTQYF
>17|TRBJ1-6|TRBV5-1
CASPSGQRGGSNSPLHF